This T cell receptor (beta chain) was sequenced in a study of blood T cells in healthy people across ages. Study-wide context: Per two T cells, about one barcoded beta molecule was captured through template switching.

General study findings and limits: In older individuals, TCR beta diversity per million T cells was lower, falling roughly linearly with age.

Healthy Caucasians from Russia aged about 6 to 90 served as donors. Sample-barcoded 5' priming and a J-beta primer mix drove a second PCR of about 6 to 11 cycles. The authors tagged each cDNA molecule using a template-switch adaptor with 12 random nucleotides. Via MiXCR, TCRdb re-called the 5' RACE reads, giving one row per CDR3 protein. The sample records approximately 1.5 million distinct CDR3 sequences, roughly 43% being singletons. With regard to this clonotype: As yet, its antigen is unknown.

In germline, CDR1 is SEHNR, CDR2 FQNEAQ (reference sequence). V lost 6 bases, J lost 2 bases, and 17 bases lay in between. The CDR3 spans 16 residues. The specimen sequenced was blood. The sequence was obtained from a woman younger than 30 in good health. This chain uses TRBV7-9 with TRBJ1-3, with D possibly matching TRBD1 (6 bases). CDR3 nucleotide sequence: TGTGCCAGCAGGTCCCAGGCAGGGGTGACTGGAAACACCATATATTTT. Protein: CASRSQAGVTGNTIYF.